This T cell receptor beta chain was identified in a study of post-analysis software for immune sequencing data. The study's findings and limits: Included in a set of about 5 TRBV segments more frequent in patients than controls were TRBV5-6, TRBV5-1 and TRBV20-1.

V lost 2 bases to trimming and J lost 4 bases, with 11 bases between them. There are 13 residues in the CDR3. The germline CDR1 and CDR2 sequences are GTSNPN and SVGIG (reference sequence). Libraries were made from TCR beta cDNA, and they carried unique molecular identifiers. TCRdb re-called the PCR reads through MiXCR, storing one row per CDR3 protein. The profile shows 700,000 to 900,000 distinct CDR3 sequences, 46% of them singletons. This clonotype was detected a few times. Its antigen is undetermined. This TCR came from a girl aged 10-17 years with multiple sclerosis. The specimen was blood. This chain connects TRBV30 to TRBJ1-2; D is unresolved. The CDR3 DNA sequence: TGTGCCTGGAGTAACGGCCTGTTCTATGGCTACACCTTC. It is translated as CAWSNGLFYGYTF.